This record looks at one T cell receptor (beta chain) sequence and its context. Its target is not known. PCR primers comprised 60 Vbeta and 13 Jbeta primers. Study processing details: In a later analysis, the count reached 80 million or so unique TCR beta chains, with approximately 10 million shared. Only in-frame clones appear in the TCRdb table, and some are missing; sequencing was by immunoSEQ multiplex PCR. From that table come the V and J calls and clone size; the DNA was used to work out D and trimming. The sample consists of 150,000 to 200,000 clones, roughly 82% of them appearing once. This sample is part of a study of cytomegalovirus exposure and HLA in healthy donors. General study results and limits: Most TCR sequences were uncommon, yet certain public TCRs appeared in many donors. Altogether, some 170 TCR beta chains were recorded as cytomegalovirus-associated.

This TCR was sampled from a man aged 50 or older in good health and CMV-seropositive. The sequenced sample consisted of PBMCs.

CDR3 loop: CAISDGTGGYEQYF. As DNA, the CDR3 is TGTGCCATCAGTGATGGAACAGGGGGTTACGAGCAGTACTTC. The rearrangement uses TRBV10-3 and TRBJ2-5, with 8 nucleotides matching TRBD1. The J call is doubtful: the DNA matches TRBJ2-7 better. This CDR3 spans 14 amino acids. Germline lookup yields CDR1 ENHRY and CDR2 SYGVKD.